These 23 T cell receptor beta chains were sequenced from one sample in a study of blood T cell repertoires in COVID-19. Libraries were prepared by immunoSEQ multiplex PCR; TCRdb keeps only in-frame clonotypes and omits some of them. The table includes over 250,000 clones, approximately 89% detected once. The sample was peripheral blood. The origin of the receptors is a woman in her forties or fifties with acute or convalescent COVID-19.

The chain recombines TRBV19 with TRBJ1-5; 8 positions match TRBD1. V trimming: 9 bases; J trimming: 9 bases; junction bases outside the gene matches: 13. Germline values: CDR1 LNHDA, CDR2 SQIVND (reference sequence). The CDR3 consists of 14 residues. Here the CDR3 DNA reads TGTGCCAGCGAAAGGACAGGGCAAATGGGGCCCCAGCATTTT. Translating gives CASERTGQMGPQHF.

This chain uses TRBV7-3 with TRBJ2-7; 9 bases map to TRBD1. The CDR3 covers 17 residues. Germline CDR1 SGHTA, CDR2 FQGTGA. V lost 2 bases and J lost 7; bases outside the gene matches: 15. The CDR3 protein is CASSLGKQGATFEEQYF. CDR3 nucleotides: TGTGCCAGCAGCTTAGGGAAACAGGGGGCGACTTTCGAGGAGCAGTACTTC. The complete variable domain, with remaining parts taken from reference TRBV7-3 and TRBJ2-7, reads GAGVSQTPSNKVTEKGKYVELRCDPISGHTALYWYRQSLGQGPEFLIYFQGTGAADDSGLPNDRFFAVRPEGSVSTLKIQRTERGDSAVYLCASSLGKQGATFEEQYFGPGTRLTVT.

The gene calls are TRBV10-3 and TRBJ1-2, with TRBD1 as a possible D gene (5 bases). CDR1 and CDR2 (germline): ENHRY, SYGVKD. The CDR3 loop spans 15 amino acids. V shed 3 bases and J shed 6 bases, with 17 bases lying between them. The CDR3 DNA reads TGTGCCATCAGTGAAAACTCGCAGGGAGGGGATGGCTACACCTTC. Translated, it gives CAISENSQGGDGYTF.

This chain uses TRBV5-5 with TRBJ1-2; no reliable D call. The CDR3 loop spans 15 amino acids. CDR1 and CDR2 (germline): SGHKS, YYEKEE (reference sequence). The V end lost 0 bases, the J end lost 2 bases, and 11 bases lay between the germline ends. CDR3 sequence (DNA): TGTGCCAGCAGCTTGGCAGGACTGGGGAACTATGGCTACACCTTC. It encodes CASSLAGLGNYGYTF.

The V gene is TRBV6-5, the J gene TRBJ1-5; TRBD1 matches at 9 bases. Germline V gives CDR1 MNHEY, CDR2 SVGAGI. The CDR3 extends over 16 amino acids. V shed 4 bases, J shed 7 bases, and the junction held 11 bases outside the gene matches. CDR3 loop: CASSSRPGTGLQPQHF. The CDR3 bases are TGTGCCAGCAGTTCCCGACCCGGGACAGGGTTGCAGCCCCAGCATTTT.

The sample holds a few counts of this clone. V and J are TRBV30 and TRBJ2-2; D is uncertain. The germline V gene encodes CDR1 GTSNPN and CDR2 SVGIG (reference sequence). With 4 bases removed from V and 2 bases from J, the gap between germline ends came to 8 bases. This CDR3 is 13 amino acids long. CDR3 amino acids: CAWNIANTGELFF. The CDR3 nucleotides are TGTGCCTGGAATATAGCAAACACCGGGGAGCTGTTTTTT.

J is TRBJ1-3 and V is TRBV5-1; TRBD1 is a possible D gene (5 bases). Germline lookup yields CDR1 SGHRS and CDR2 YFSETQ. Between the trimmed V and J ends, which lost 1 base and 3 bases, there was a span of 8 bases. The CDR3 is 14 residues long. CDR3 bases: TGCGCCAGCAGCTTGCAGGGAGGTGGAAACACCATATATTTT. As protein: CASSLQGGGNTIYF.

The V and J genes are TRBV18 and TRBJ2-1, with 9 bases that match TRBD2. The V and J ends lost 0 bases and 8 bases, in that order; junction bases with no gene match: 5. Germline CDR1 is KGHSH and CDR2 is LQKENI. The CDR3 totals 15 residues. The CDR3 sequence is CASSPPSGRGDEQFF. CDR3 nucleotides: TGTGCCAGCTCACCACCTAGCGGGAGAGGTGATGAGCAGTTCTTC. The variable domain in full, with the rest retrieved from reference TRBV18 and TRBJ2-1, is NAGVMQNPRHLVRRRGQEARLRCSPMKGHSHVYWYRQLPEEGLKFMVYLQKENIIDESGMPKERFSAEFPKEGPSILRIQQVVRGDSAAYFCASSPPSGRGDEQFFGPGTRLTVL.

For the CDR3, the DNA is TGTGCCAGCAGCCAAGATTCGACAGTCCTCAAAAACATTCAGTACTTC. This encodes CASSQDSTVLKNIQYF. This chain uses TRBV4-2 with TRBJ2-4, with D perhaps matching TRBD1 (5 bases). Trimming left V 0 bases short and J 3 bases short, with 12 bases between. The CDR3 runs 16 residues. Per the germline V gene, CDR1 is LGHNA and CDR2 is YNFKEQ.

V and J are TRBV6-4 and TRBJ2-1; 9 nucleotides line up with TRBD2. There are 15 residues in the CDR3. V lost 6 bases to trimming and J lost 4 bases; unmatched junction nucleotides: 7. CDR1 and CDR2 (germline): MRHNA, SNTAGT. CDR3 region: CASSKESGGYNEQFF. DNA of the CDR3: TGTGCCAGCAGCAAAGAAAGCGGGGGGTACAATGAGCAGTTCTTC.

This clone was recorded only once. V and J are TRBV4-1 and TRBJ1-1, with 10 positions matching TRBD1. Germline V lookup: CDR1 MGHRA, CDR2 YSYEKL. V dropped 1 base and J dropped 1; count of bases not matched to a gene: 3. This CDR3 spans 16 amino acids. The CDR3 sequence is CASSQGRDRGNTEAFF. The CDR3 DNA reads as TGCGCCAGCAGCCAAGGCCGGGACAGGGGGAACACTGAAGCTTTCTTT.

V is TRBV5-1 and J is TRBJ1-6; tentatively, D is TRBD1 (6 bases). The CDR3 sequence is 15 residues long. CDR1 and CDR2 (germline): SGHRS, YFSETQ. V was shortened by 1 base and J by 8 bases, with 13 bases between the two germline ends. Here the CDR3 DNA reads TGCGCCAGCAGCTTGCGGGGGGCGGTTTATTCACCCCTCCACTTT. This sequence encodes CASSLRGAVYSPLHF.

The rearrangement links TRBV5-6 to TRBJ2-7, with a possible D match to TRBD1 (5 bases). Germline V gene data show CDR1 as SGHDT and CDR2 as YYEEEE. V shed 6 bases and J shed 2 bases, with 15 bases lying between them. The CDR3 loop spans 14 amino acids. Here the CDR3 DNA reads TGTGCCAGCACCCTCCGAAGGGGTACCTACGAGCAGTACTTC. It translates to CASTLRRGTYEQYF.

The chain joins TRBV7-2 to TRBJ1-2; 8 bases map to TRBD1. V lost 5 bases to trimming and J lost 5 bases; unmatched junction nucleotides: 10. The CDR3 sequence is 15 residues long. The germline gives CDR1 SGHTA, CDR2 FQGNSA. For the CDR3, the DNA is TGTGCCAGCAGCCCCAGTCCGGACAGGGTTTATGGCTACACCTTC. This translates into CASSPSPDRVYGYTF.

V is TRBV7-2 and J is TRBJ1-2, with 7 bases that match TRBD1. Germline CDR1 reads SGHTA; CDR2 reads FQGNSA. V shed 4 bases, J shed 5 bases, and the junction held 4 bases outside the gene matches. The CDR3 is made up of 13 amino acids. This chain's CDR3 is CASSSSGGYGYTF. The DNA for the CDR3 is TGTGCCAGCAGCTCCTCAGGGGGTTATGGCTACACCTTC.

This sequence joins TRBV6-1 and TRBJ1-3, with D perhaps matching TRBD1 (5 bases). Germline-derived CDR1 and CDR2 are MNHNS and SASEGT. The V end was cut by 4 bases, the J end by 1 base, with 14 bases between. This CDR3 spans 16 amino acids. CDR3 amino acids: CASSVSGLISGNTIYF. The CDR3 DNA follows: TGTGCCAGCAGTGTCTCGGGACTCATATCTGGAAACACCATATATTTT.

V and J are TRBV10-3 and TRBJ1-4; no clear D gene. The CDR3 is 14 residues long. Germline V lookup: CDR1 ENHRY, CDR2 SYGVKD. The ends were cut back, 8 bases at V and 8 bases at J, with 18 bases in the middle. CDR3 region: CAIQAGSSEEKLFF. CDR3 bases: TGTGCCATCCAGGCGGGCAGTTCTGAAGAAAAACTGTTTTTT.

J is TRBJ1-1 and V is TRBV12-3 or TRBV12-4; possibly TRBD1 for D (6 bases). The V and J ends lost 5 bases and 11 bases respectively, with 15 bases between them. There are 12 residues in the CDR3. In DNA form, the CDR3 reads TGTGCCAGCAGTCAGAACAGGGATGAGGCTTTCTTT. Protein: CASSQNRDEAFF.

The chain is built from TRBV16 and TRBJ1-4, with 8 bases identical to TRBD1. This CDR3 has 16 residues. Unmatched junction bases numbered 11, after V lost 4 bases and J lost 7 bases. CDR1 KGHSY and CDR2 FQNENV come from the germline V gene. The CDR3 region has the DNA TGTGCCAGCAGCCCCTACGTACAGGGGGGTGGTGAAAAACTGTTTTTT. Amino acids: CASSPYVQGGGEKLFF.

The V and J genes are TRBV10-2 and TRBJ1-2, with D tentatively TRBD1 (5 bases). The V gene's germline CDR1 is WSHSY and CDR2 SAAADI. CDR3 size: 13 residues. V was clipped by 3 bases and J by 6 bases, with 11 bases between them. The CDR3 loop reads CASSDGQGDGYTF. As DNA, the CDR3 is TGCGCCAGCAGTGACGGGCAGGGCGATGGCTACACCTTC.

This clone came up once. This chain uses TRBV6-1 with TRBJ1-6; TRBD1 matches at 10 bases. The CDR3 totals 15 residues. CDR1 is MNHNS, CDR2 SASEGT, per germline. J was trimmed by 10 bases and V by 3 bases; bases with no gene match: 6. The CDR3 protein is CASSEGDRGYSPLHF. The DNA of the CDR3 is TGTGCCAGCAGTGAGGGGGACAGGGGTTACTCACCCCTCCACTTT.

With regard to this clone: The identical CDR3 is also encoded by other nucleotide sequences in the sample. The chain carries TRBV18 and TRBJ2-5; TRBD1 matches at 7 bases. Germline lookup yields CDR1 KGHSH and CDR2 LQKENI. The CDR3 is 16 amino acids. V was pared by 2 bases and J by 1 base, with 7 bases of the junction left unmatched. CDR3 in DNA: TGTGCCAGCTCACCAATCGGGCACAGGGGCCAAGAGACCCAGTACTTC. This translates into CASSPIGHRGQETQYF.

This chain links TRBV6-6 with TRBJ2-5; maybe TRBD2 (5 bases). The germline V gene encodes CDR1 MNHNY and CDR2 SVGAGI (reference sequence). This CDR3 is 12 amino acids long. The V gene lost 7 bases and the J gene lost 7 bases, with 13 bases spanning the gap. CDR3 DNA: TGTGCCAGCATGAGGGTCGAAGGGACCCAGTACTTC. Amino acids: CASMRVEGTQYF.